The 12 T cell receptor beta chains presented below share a single source sample, sequenced in a study of cytotoxic CD8 clonotypes in ibrutinib-treated CLL (dated by TCRdb to about 2021). Preparation of the library involved the immunoSEQ multiplex PCR assay. TCRdb limited this immuneACCESS table to in-frame rearrangements with V and J called. A share of clones is missing; checked studies link under half to unresolved V genes, and the rest is unexplained. This sample is represented by 150,000 or so clones; 75% to 80% of them were singletons. The top ten hold 5.1% of the sample. This specimen's time point label, interpreted: approximately 2 years on ibrutinib. The specimen comprised PBMCs, sampled after 24 months of ibrutinib treatment. These receptor sequences come from a human donor with chronic lymphocytic leukemia.

The J gene is TRBJ1-1, the V gene TRBV27; weak D call: TRBD1 (6 bases). The CDR3 sequence is 14 residues long. V lost 6 bases, J lost 2 bases, and 13 bases lay in between. Germline V gene sequence: CDR1 MNHEY, CDR2 SMNVEV (reference sequence). This CDR3 is CASSRQALNTEAFF. The CDR3 DNA reads as TGTGCCAGCAGCCGACAGGCCCTTAACACTGAAGCTTTCTTT.

The gene calls are TRBV6-6 and TRBJ2-7, with 11 nucleotides matching TRBD2. The germline CDR1 and CDR2 sequences are MNHNY and SVGAGI (reference sequence). The CDR3 loop spans 15 amino acids. Trimming cost V 7 bases and J 3 bases; bases outside gene matches: 8. CDR3 protein: CASNPLAGVIYEQYF. CDR3 bases: TGTGCCAGCAACCCACTAGCGGGAGTTATCTACGAGCAGTACTTC.

The count of this clone is one. The V gene is TRBV27, the J gene TRBJ2-3; D may be TRBD1 or TRBD2 (5 bases each). V gave up 7 bases and J gave up 3 bases, with 20 bases separating them. Germline V lookup: CDR1 MNHEY, CDR2 SMNVEV (reference sequence). This CDR3 is 16 amino acids long. The CDR3 bases are TGTGCCAGCAAAAAAGGCGAGGGGCGGGTGACAGATACGCAGTATTTT. This sequence encodes CASKKGEGRVTDTQYF.

The chain uses TRBV19 and TRBJ2-7, with D tentatively TRBD1 (6 bases). The CDR3 loop spans 15 amino acids. CDR1 and CDR2 (germline): LNHDA, SQIVND (reference sequence). Trimming removed 2 bases at V and 4 bases at J, with 15 bases between. The CDR3 region is CASSIRTGLGYEQYF. The CDR3 DNA is TGTGCCAGTAGTATACGCACAGGGCTGGGATACGAGCAGTACTTC.

This chain connects TRBV5-1 to TRBJ2-7; 8 nucleotides align to TRBD1. The CDR3 has 12 residues. V gave up 4 bases and J gave up 7 bases; unmatched junction bases: 4. Per germline, CDR1 SGHRS and CDR2 YFSETQ. The CDR3 DNA sequence: TGCGCCAGCAGCCGAGACAGGGGAGAGCAGTACTTC. The encoded protein is CASSRDRGEQYF.

This clone was counted ten times or more. CDR3 amino acids: CASSSSGRAGSGNTIYF. Here the CDR3 DNA reads TGCGCCAGCAGCTCCTCGGGTAGGGCTGGGTCTGGAAACACCATATATTTT. The rearrangement joins TRBV5-1 to TRBJ1-3; unclear D gene. The CDR3 contains 17 residues. Per germline, CDR1 SGHRS and CDR2 YFSETQ. V dropped 3 bases and J dropped 1 base, with 17 bases sitting between them.

This clone was observed a handful of times. This chain connects TRBV11-2 to TRBJ1-2; 8 bases match TRBD1. The CDR3 is 15 amino acids. The germline gives CDR1 SGHAT, CDR2 FQNNGV. The junction had 8 bases not matched to a gene; V was cut back by 4 bases and J by 4 bases. CDR3 in amino acids: CASSSPGGFGYGYTF. The DNA of the CDR3 is TGTGCCAGCAGCTCCCCAGGGGGCTTCGGCTATGGCTACACCTTC.

This chain links TRBV4-3 with TRBJ2-6; D call uncertain. Trimming removed 4 bases from V and 2 bases from J, with 12 bases in between. The CDR3 is 16 residues long. Germline CDR1 reads LGHNA; CDR2 reads YSLEER. The CDR3 spells CASSPNVRTGANVLTF. The CDR3 nucleotides read TGCGCCAGCAGCCCCAACGTCAGGACTGGGGCCAACGTCCTGACTTTC.

J is TRBJ1-3 and V is TRBV4-2; no definite D call. CDR1 LGHNA and CDR2 YNFKEQ come from the germline V gene. V was pared by 0 bases and J by 2 bases, with 14 bases between. The CDR3 length is 17 residues. CDR3: CASSQDLRPSAGNTIYF. CDR3 sequence (DNA): TGTGCCAGCAGCCAAGATTTGAGACCGAGCGCTGGAAACACCATATATTTT.

This chain joins TRBV10-3 and TRBJ2-7; possibly TRBD1 for D (7 bases). Per the germline V gene, CDR1 is ENHRY and CDR2 is SYGVKD. The CDR3 is 15 amino acids. Deletions cut 11 bases from V and 5 bases from J, with 25 bases between. DNA for the CDR3: TGTGCCTCCTCCGACCCAAGGGGCAGGGGGGACGAGCAGTACTTC. Its protein is CASSDPRGRGDEQYF.

This clone was detected a few times. V is TRBV30 and J is TRBJ1-5; a possible D gene is TRBD1 (5 bases). The CDR3 length is 15 residues. V was pared by 1 base and J by 0 bases, with 10 bases between. Germline CDR1 reads GTSNPN; CDR2 reads SVGIG (reference sequence). The CDR3 DNA reads as TGTGCCTGGAGTGCACGAGGGGTTAGCAATCAGCCCCAGCATTTT. Encoded protein: CAWSARGVSNQPQHF.

This sequence joins TRBV7-2 and TRBJ1-2; 7 bases agree with TRBD1. Trimming cost V 5 bases and J 1 base; bases outside gene matches: 7. The germline V gene encodes CDR1 SGHTA and CDR2 FQGNSA. This CDR3 has 15 residues. CDR3 DNA: TGTGCCAGCAGCGCCCGACAGGGCTTTAACTATGGCTACACCTTC. It is translated as CASSARQGFNYGYTF.